Listed below are T cell receptor beta chains from one sample, sequenced in a study of Tregs in tolerant kidney transplant recipients. Clones were sequenced by immunoSEQ multiplex PCR, and TCRdb holds only the in-frame ones, with some missing. The data show fewer than 65,000 clones, approximately 85% seen once. The sequenced sample was Tregs from blood, obtained before the transplant. The source is a human donor who received a combined kidney and bone marrow transplant. Each CDR3 is given with its conserved first and last residue. Clone size is given for some rows only: seen once, a few or many times, or a class if the clone is expanded.

j_gene: TRBJ2-1; abundance: once; v_gene: TRBV7-2; CDR3aa: CASSLVVLAGAGNEQFF
j_gene: TRBJ1-5; abundance: .; v_gene: TRBV21-1; CDR3aa: CASSTFRGNNQPQHF
j_gene: TRBJ2-1; abundance: .; v_gene: TRBV5-6; CDR3aa: CASSAPGRSHGEQFF
j_gene: TRBJ2-3; abundance: .; v_gene: TRBV9; CDR3aa: CASSPRLARDTQYF
j_gene: TRBJ1-2; abundance: once; v_gene: TRBV27; CDR3aa: CASNPYPRGYGYTF
j_gene: TRBJ1-1; abundance: .; v_gene: TRBV18; CDR3aa: CASSPWGNTEAFF
j_gene: TRBJ1-1; abundance: .; v_gene: TRBV7-2; CDR3aa: CASSSHREGMNTEAFF
j_gene: TRBJ1-5; abundance: .; v_gene: TRBV2; CDR3aa: CASSFQGLGEPQHF
j_gene: TRBJ2-7; abundance: .; v_gene: TRBV6-5; CDR3aa: CASNGQGSYEQYF
j_gene: TRBJ2-6; abundance: once; v_gene: TRBV5-8; CDR3aa: CASRGAGANVLTF
j_gene: TRBJ2-7; abundance: .; v_gene: TRBV6-1; CDR3aa: CASSVQQGYEQYF
j_gene: TRBJ2-5; abundance: few; v_gene: TRBV4-1; CDR3aa: CASSQDRVGQETQYF
j_gene: TRBJ1-2; abundance: .; v_gene: TRBV7-2; CDR3aa: CASSLSRVRYTF
j_gene: TRBJ2-2; abundance: .; v_gene: TRBV6-1; CDR3aa: CASCGGGTYTGELFF
j_gene: TRBJ1-5; abundance: .; v_gene: TRBV15; CDR3aa: CATSREILTGRYSNQPQHF
j_gene: TRBJ1-1; abundance: .; v_gene: TRBV18; CDR3aa: CASSPPRVGVHTEAFF
j_gene: TRBJ1-2; abundance: .; v_gene: TRBV19; CDR3aa: CASTDWADGNYGYTF
j_gene: TRBJ2-2; abundance: .; v_gene: TRBV23-1; CDR3aa: CASSQSVGDGSGELFF
j_gene: TRBJ2-1; abundance: .; v_gene: TRBV5-1; CDR3aa: CASSLETMGEQFF
j_gene: TRBJ2-3; abundance: .; v_gene: TRBV28; CDR3aa: CASSSPWGREGADTQYF
j_gene: .; abundance: .; v_gene: TRBV18; CDR3aa: CASSQGTRGARNEQYF
j_gene: TRBJ2-2; abundance: .; v_gene: TRBV6-5; CDR3aa: CASSSRLNTGELFF
j_gene: TRBJ1-3; abundance: .; v_gene: TRBV6-5; CDR3aa: CASSTVGVSGNTIYF
j_gene: TRBJ2-1; abundance: .; v_gene: TRBV7-2; CDR3aa: CASSLGLAGGNEQFF
j_gene: TRBJ1-3; abundance: .; v_gene: TRBV5-1; CDR3aa: CASSSYGTPGNTIYF